A single sample is the source of the 20 T cell receptor beta chains below, sequenced in a study of early T cells in non-severe SARS-CoV-2 infection. TCRdb fed the 5' RACE reads into MiXCR, producing one record per CDR3 protein. The repertoire consists of 70,000 to 95,000 distinct CDR3 sequences, with 13% to 15% occurring once and the leading ten covering approximately 11%. The sequencing input was whole blood. Every receptor here comes from an adult who was a healthcare worker with PCR-confirmed SARS-CoV-2 infection or an uninfected control (not recorded which).

The chain employs TRBV6-2 or TRBV6-3 and TRBJ1-1, with 10 bases matching TRBD1. CDR1 is MNHEY, CDR2 SVGEGT, per germline. The V segment lost 4 bases and the J segment 8 bases; nucleotides outside the gene matches: 10. The CDR3 covers 15 residues. The CDR3 here is CASSSPRTGGEEAFF. CDR3 nucleotide sequence: TGTGCCAGCAGTTCCCCCCGGACAGGGGGTGAGGAAGCTTTCTTT.

The gene calls are TRBV14 and TRBJ2-7, with 7 bases aligning to TRBD1. The CDR3 consists of 15 residues. Trimming at V came to 3 bases and at J to 6 bases, leaving 11 bases not matched to a gene. Germline CDR1 SGHDN, CDR2 FVKESK. The CDR3 region is CASSHRTGEQGEQYF. DNA for the CDR3: TGTGCCAGCAGCCACCGGACAGGTGAACAGGGCGAGCAGTACTTC.

CDR3 loop: CASTPRGASNSPLHF. The CDR3 nucleotides are TGTGCCAGCACCCCCAGGGGGGCTTCGAATTCACCCCTCCACTTT. The genes are TRBV3-1 and TRBJ1-6; 7 positions agree with TRBD1. The CDR3 is 15 residues long. Germline lookup yields CDR1 LGHDT and CDR2 YNNKEL (reference sequence). V shed 7 bases, J shed 7 bases, and the junction held 10 bases outside the gene matches.

The chain joins TRBV7-6 to TRBJ1-4; 10 bases map to TRBD1. The CDR3 totals 16 residues. Germline V gene lookup returns CDR1 SGHVS and CDR2 FNYEAQ. J gave up 3 bases and V 5 bases, and 6 bases lay outside the gene matches. For the CDR3, the DNA is TGTGCCAGCAGCCCGGGACAGGGGATGGCTAATGAAAAACTGTTTTTT. Translation: CASSPGQGMANEKLFF.

The chain employs TRBV11-2 and TRBJ2-7; D might be TRBD2 (5 bases). CDR1 and CDR2 from the germline V gene are SGHAT and FQNNGV. The ends were cut back, 5 bases at V and 2 bases at J, with 16 bases in the middle. CDR3 length: 15 residues. The CDR3 coding sequence is TGTGCCAGCAGCCCGGGGATGGGCAGGACCTACGAGCAGTACTTC. This sequence encodes CASSPGMGRTYEQYF.

The V gene is TRBV7-9, the J gene TRBJ1-4, with D tentatively TRBD1 (6 bases). The CDR3 has 17 amino acids. Germline assignment: CDR1 SEHNR and CDR2 FQNEAQ (reference sequence). V gave up 5 bases and J gave up 15 bases, with 31 bases separating them. The CDR3 loop reads CASSGGGKRGDPSKVFF. The CDR3 DNA reads TGTGCCAGCAGCGGGGGCGGGAAGCGAGGAGATCCTAGCAAAGTGTTTTTT.

The rearrangement uses TRBV6-6 and TRBJ1-5; D remains ambiguous. Germline lookup yields CDR1 MNHNY and CDR2 SVGAGI (reference sequence). Trimming shortened V by 2 bases and J by 5 bases, and 10 bases separated the two germline ends. The CDR3 runs 14 residues. CDR3 in amino acids: CASSYDLRDQPQHF. DNA of the CDR3: TGTGCCAGCAGTTACGACCTAAGGGATCAGCCCCAGCATTTT.

This clonotype was recorded many times. This chain joins TRBV3-1 and TRBJ1-2; the match to TRBD1 covers 8 bases. This CDR3 has 16 residues. V shed 0 bases and J 7 bases; nucleotides not matched to a gene: 10. From germline, CDR1 is LGHDT and CDR2 YNNKEL (reference sequence). CDR3 coding DNA: TGTGCCAGCAGCCAAGAAGCAGGGGGCGTTCTCGGTGGCTACACCTTC. Translated: CASSQEAGGVLGGYTF.

The chain is built from TRBV5-1 and TRBJ2-5; maybe TRBD2 (7 bases). Trimming removed 4 bases from V and 2 bases from J, with 21 bases in between. Per germline, CDR1 SGHRS and CDR2 YFSETQ. The CDR3 totals 17 residues. This chain's CDR3 is CASSPRAGATLQETQYF. The CDR3 DNA follows: TGCGCCAGCAGCCCGCGCGCGGGGGCCACACTTCAAGAGACCCAGTACTTC. The variable domain in full, completed from reference TRBV5-1 and TRBJ2-5, reads KAGVTQTPRYLIKTRGQQVTLSCSPISGHRSVSWYQQTPGQGLQFLFEYFSETQRNKGNFPGRFSGRQFSNSRSEMNVSTLELGDSALYLCASSPRAGATLQETQYFGPGTRLLVL.

This chain uses TRBV4-3 with TRBJ2-3; D tentatively reads TRBD1 or TRBD2 (6 bases each). CDR1 is LGHNA and CDR2 is YSLEER in the germline V gene. This CDR3 is 17 amino acids long. Trimming left V 1 base short and J 4 bases short, with 18 bases between. The CDR3 reads CASSQALDGGWADTQYF. In DNA form, the CDR3 reads TGCGCCAGCAGCCAAGCTCTGGACGGGGGCTGGGCAGATACGCAGTATTTT.

The CDR3 reads CASLDGAAYEQYF. The DNA for the CDR3 is TGTGCCAGCCTGGACGGGGCGGCCTACGAGCAGTACTTC. The chain uses TRBV28 and TRBJ2-7; either TRBD1 or TRBD2 may fit D (5 bases each). Germline V gives CDR1 MDHEN, CDR2 SYDVKM. The CDR3 has 13 amino acids. V was trimmed by 8 bases and J by 2 bases, leaving 13 bases between them.

At least ten counts were recorded for this clonotype. The chain recombines TRBV6-5 with TRBJ2-3; 8 bases are shared with TRBD2. Trimming took 4 bases from V and 6 from J; bases not matched to a gene: 6. In germline, CDR1 is MNHEY, CDR2 SVGAGI. This CDR3 spans 14 amino acids. The CDR3 DNA reads TGTGCCAGCAGTTTGGCTAGCGGGCGTGATACGCAGTATTTT. It specifies CASSLASGRDTQYF.

This clonotype was picked up a small number of times. V usage is TRBV7-8 and J usage is TRBJ1-3; D remains unclear. Deletions cut 4 bases from V and 10 bases from J, with 8 bases between. The CDR3 is 11 residues long. Germline CDR1 SGHVS, CDR2 FQNEAQ. CDR3: CASSSPPTIYF. In DNA, the CDR3 is TGTGCCAGCAGCTCCCCGCCGACCATATATTTT. The complete variable domain, with remaining parts taken from reference TRBV7-8 and TRBJ1-3, reads GAGVSQSPRYKVAKRGQDVALRCDPISGHVSLFWYQQALGQGPEFLTYFQNEAQLDKSGLPSDRFFAERPEGSVSTLKIQRTQQEDSAVYLCASSSPPTIYFGEGSWLTVV.

This clonotype showed up just a few times. V and J are TRBV7-7 and TRBJ2-2; 8 positions agree with TRBD1. This CDR3 is built from 15 residues. Germline lookup yields CDR1 SSHAT and CDR2 FNYEAQ (reference sequence). V dropped 5 bases and J dropped 3; count of bases not matched to a gene: 5. As DNA, the CDR3 is TGTGCCAGCAGCCCGGACAGGGCAGACACCGGGGAGCTGTTTTTT. Translation gives CASSPDRADTGELFF.

The chain recombines TRBV29-1 with TRBJ1-1, with D hard to call. Germline CDR1 is SQVTM and CDR2 is ANQGSEA. The V end lost 7 bases, the J end lost 3 bases, and 15 bases lay between the germline ends. The CDR3 extends over 13 amino acids. The DNA for the CDR3 is TGCAGCGCAGCGGCGGCCAAGGACACTGAAGCTTTCTTT. Protein product: CSAAAAKDTEAFF.

Points on this clonotype: The conserved phenylalanine or tryptophan is not found at the CDR3 terminus, so this likely reflects a read error. The chain recombines TRBV7-8 with TRBJ2-7; tentative D call: TRBD1 (7 bases). CDR1 and CDR2 (germline): SGHVS, FQNEAQ. The CDR3 has 15 residues. Trimming removed 4 bases from V and 1 base from J, with 14 bases in between. CDR3 DNA sequence: TGTGCCAGCAGCTATCAGACAGGGACTTCCTACGAGCAGTACCTC. This codes for CASSYQTGTSYEQYL.

This rearrangement joins TRBV29-1 to TRBJ2-7, with 11 bases fitting TRBD1. Germline assignment: CDR1 SQVTM and CDR2 ANQGSEA. The CDR3 loop spans 13 amino acids. Losses at the gene ends were 3 bases for V and 5 bases for J; bases not matched to a gene: 3. The chain's CDR3 is CSVDGTGGHEQYF. CDR3 sequence (DNA): TGCAGCGTTGACGGGACAGGGGGGCACGAGCAGTACTTC.

This clonotype was recorded at least ten times. The chain has TRBV29-1 and TRBJ2-3; D perhaps matches TRBD2 (7 bases). CDR3 length: 13 amino acids. Between the trimmed V and J ends, which lost 2 bases and 5 bases, there was a span of 11 bases. Germline CDR1 reads SQVTM; CDR2 reads ANQGSEA. The CDR3, as DNA: TGCAGCGTTGAACCGCGGGGGCGAGATACGCAGTATTTT. Its protein product is CSVEPRGRDTQYF.

There are a few counts of this clonotype. V and J are TRBV20-1 and TRBJ1-3; D is uncertain. CDR3 size: 14 residues. Between the trimmed V and J ends, which lost 3 bases and 4 bases, there was a span of 13 bases. From germline, CDR1 is DFQATT and CDR2 SNEGSKA (reference sequence). CDR3 in DNA: TGCAGTGCTAGTTTCCCAGACCGAGGAAACACCATATATTTT. Protein product: CSASFPDRGNTIYF.

The CDR3 loop reads CASSRERTGITGELFF. CDR3 in DNA: TGTGCCAGCAGTAGAGAGAGGACAGGGATCACCGGGGAGCTGTTTTTT. The V and J genes are TRBV12-3 or TRBV12-4 and TRBJ2-2, with 8 bases that match TRBD1. Germline trimming cut 5 bases from V and 4 bases from J; bases unmatched to any gene: 9. The CDR3 sequence is 16 residues long.